These 18 T cell receptor beta chains were all obtained from the same sample, sequenced in a study of human T cells and chemical hapten exposure. Sample time point: pre-sensitization, week 0. The treatment is: therapeutic diphenylcyclopropenone sensitization with weekly scalp DPC. From the RACE reads, TCRdb called clonotypes with MiXCR, one entry per CDR3 protein. The profile covers 300,000 to 450,000 distinct CDR3 sequences, with approximately 5.1% appearing a single time and about 2.5% taken by the ten largest. The sequenced sample was whole blood, obtained in connection with sensitization to the hapten diphenylcyclopropenone (DPC). The receptors shown here come from a woman aged 50 to 65 with alopecia areata. Some clones in this sample may be carry-over from other donors' samples.

This clonotype has a handful of counts. The V gene is TRBV11-2, the J gene TRBJ2-3; 14 bases line up with TRBD2. The CDR3 has 15 residues. Losses at the gene ends were 6 bases for V and 2 bases for J; bases not matched to a gene: 1. In germline, CDR1 is SGHAT, CDR2 FQNNGV. The CDR3, as DNA: TGTGCCAGCAGGGGACTAGCGGGGGACACAGATACGCAGTATTTT. The encoded protein is CASRGLAGDTDTQYF.

The chain is built from TRBV20-1 and TRBJ2-3; 7 bases agree with TRBD1. This CDR3 has 14 residues. Germline CDR1 DFQATT, CDR2 SNEGSKA (reference sequence). The V gene end was trimmed by 3 bases and the J gene end by 6 bases; junction bases not matched to a gene: 9. CDR3 loop: CSARGQKRGDTQYF. DNA for the CDR3: TGCAGTGCTAGGGGACAGAAAAGAGGGGATACGCAGTATTTT.

This clonotype was seen only a few times. This chain links TRBV12-3 or TRBV12-4 with TRBJ2-5; D unclear. With 2 bases removed from V and 3 bases from J, the gap between germline ends came to 10 bases. This CDR3 contains 14 residues. CDR3 residues: CASSLSGLEETQYF. The DNA of the CDR3 is TGTGCCAGCAGTTTATCCGGGCTGGAAGAGACCCAGTACTTC.

This clonotype came up a few times. The chain links TRBV4-2 to TRBJ2-1, with D possibly TRBD1 on 5 matching bases. The CDR3 contains 15 residues. Deletions cut 4 bases from V and 3 bases from J, with 13 bases between. Germline V gives CDR1 LGHNA, CDR2 YNFKEQ. CDR3 DNA sequence: TGTGCCAGCAGCCTTGACAGAGAATTCTACAATGAGCAGTTCTTC. Amino acids: CASSLDREFYNEQFF.

The sample holds many counts of this clonotype. This rearrangement joins TRBV21-1 to TRBJ2-4; the DNA was not compared with TRBD1, the D call given in the table. TRBV21-1 is noted as a pseudogene. CDR3 length: 18 residues. The CDR3 sequence is CASSHLGPRILAKNIQYF. CDR3 DNA sequence: TGTGCCAGCAGCCACCTTGGTCCCAGGATACTAGCCAAAAACATTCAGTACTTC.

This clonotype was counted only a few times. The rearrangement joins TRBV24-1 to TRBJ2-3, with D uncertain. The V gene lost 0 bases and the J gene lost 5 bases, with 2 bases spanning the gap. This CDR3 has 12 residues. CDR1 and CDR2 from the germline V gene are KGHDR and SFDVKD. CDR3 sequence (DNA): TGTGCCACCAGTGATTTGCAAGATACGCAGTATTTT. It is translated as CATSDLQDTQYF.

Points on this clonotype: At one end, the junction sequence differs from germline, possibly due to a read error. The rearrangement joins TRBV6-5 to TRBJ2-5; TRBD2 matches at 12 bases. Germline loops: CDR1 MNHEY, CDR2 SVGAGI. This CDR3 is 13 amino acids long. Written as DNA, the CDR3 is TGTGACAGCAGGACTAGCGGGGCAGAGACCCAGTACTTC. It specifies CDSRTSGAETQYF.

This clonotype was observed many times. The V call is TRBV6-5, the J call TRBJ1-1, with D tentatively TRBD1 (6 bases). CDR3 length equals 14 residues. Trimming removed 7 bases from V and 8 bases from J, with 20 bases in between. Germline assignment: CDR1 MNHEY and CDR2 SVGAGI. The CDR3 loop is CASNRQGQSSEAFF. In DNA, the CDR3 is TGTGCCAGCAATCGCCAGGGGCAAAGTTCGGAAGCTTTCTTT.

This clonotype came up a few times. V is TRBV24-1 and J is TRBJ1-5; the D is unclear. The length of the CDR3 is 13 residues. Germline assignment: CDR1 KGHDR and CDR2 SFDVKD. V was clipped by 5 bases and J by 2 bases, with 6 bases between them. As DNA, the CDR3 is TGTGCCACCAGTGTGGGTGGCAATCAGCCCCAGCATTTT. As protein: CATSVGGNQPQHF.

There are a few counts of this clonotype. The V gene is TRBV27, the J gene TRBJ1-5; 7 positions agree with TRBD1. CDR1 is MNHEY and CDR2 is SMNVEV in the germline V gene (reference sequence). The CDR3 runs 17 residues. J lost 0 bases, V lost 2 bases, and 7 bases had no gene match. CDR3 loop: CASSLHPTGTSNQPQHF. CDR3 in DNA: TGTGCCAGCAGTTTACATCCGACAGGGACTAGCAATCAGCCCCAGCATTTT.

Here the CDR3 reads CAVGRGTDTQYF. Written as DNA, the CDR3 is TGTGCCGTAGGGCGGGGCACAGATACGCAGTATTTT. J is TRBJ2-3 and V is TRBV27; TRBD2 might be the D (5 bases). The CDR3 is made up of 12 amino acids. The V end lost 11 bases, the J end lost 1 base, and 10 bases lay between the germline ends. Germline loops: CDR1 MNHEY, CDR2 SMNVEV (reference sequence).

This clonotype was picked up many times. This rearrangement joins TRBV6-1 to TRBJ2-7, with D uncertain. The CDR3 has 15 amino acids. The V gene's germline CDR1 is MNHNS and CDR2 SASEGT. V lost 3 bases to trimming and J lost 2 bases, with 14 bases between them. The CDR3 region has the DNA TGTGCCAGCAGTGAGGCTCCGGTTCTACCCTACGAGCAGTACTTC. It yields the protein CASSEAPVLPYEQYF.

The chain couples TRBV5-1 to TRBJ1-6; 10 bases line up with TRBD1. Trimming took 4 bases from V and 6 from J; bases not matched to a gene: 4. This CDR3 comprises 15 residues. From germline, CDR1 is SGHRS and CDR2 YFSETQ. In nucleotides, the CDR3 is TGCGCCAGCAGCACCGGACAGGGGGTTAATTCACCCCTCCACTTT. The encoded protein is CASSTGQGVNSPLHF.

CDR3 sequence reads: CSVVGETDEQFF. The CDR3, as DNA: TGCAGCGTTGTCGGGGAGACCGATGAGCAGTTCTTC. This chain connects TRBV29-1 to TRBJ2-1; D might be TRBD2 (5 bases). Germline loops: CDR1 SQVTM, CDR2 ANQGSEA. Trimming removed 4 bases from V and 8 bases from J, with 12 bases in between. The CDR3 spans 12 residues.

This clonotype was found a few times. This chain uses TRBV21-1 with TRBJ1-1. TRBV21-1 is noted as a pseudogene. CDR3 length: 14 residues. CDR3 sequence reads: CASERVNLNTEAFF. CDR3 bases: TGTGCCAGCGAACGTGTGAATTTGAACACTGAAGCTTTCTTT.

This clonotype was seen many times. The CDR3 bases are TGTGCCAGCAGCCGCACTGACAGGGCGGGCCAGCCCCAGCATTTT. Its protein product is CASSRTDRAGQPQHF. The chain joins TRBV6-5 to TRBJ1-5, with 7 bases lining up with TRBD1. J lost 7 bases, V lost 6 bases, and 12 bases had no gene match. This CDR3 comprises 15 residues. Germline values: CDR1 MNHEY, CDR2 SVGAGI.

The chain couples TRBV18 to TRBJ1-2; TRBD1 agrees at 7 bases. V dropped 4 bases and J dropped 3; count of bases not matched to a gene: 2. Germline V lookup: CDR1 KGHSH, CDR2 LQKENI. The CDR3 loop spans 13 amino acids. The CDR3, as DNA: TGTGCCAGCTCACAGGGGGCTGACTATGGCTACACCTTC. Encoded protein: CASSQGADYGYTF.

This clonotype was seen only a few times. This chain links TRBV12-3 or TRBV12-4 with TRBJ1-2, with 9 bases identical to TRBD1. This CDR3 is 13 amino acids long. V lost 4 bases, J lost 9 bases, and 6 bases stayed unmatched. CDR3 nucleotide sequence: TGTGCCAGCAGTTCGACAGGGGGACAGAGCTACACCTTC. It encodes CASSSTGGQSYTF.